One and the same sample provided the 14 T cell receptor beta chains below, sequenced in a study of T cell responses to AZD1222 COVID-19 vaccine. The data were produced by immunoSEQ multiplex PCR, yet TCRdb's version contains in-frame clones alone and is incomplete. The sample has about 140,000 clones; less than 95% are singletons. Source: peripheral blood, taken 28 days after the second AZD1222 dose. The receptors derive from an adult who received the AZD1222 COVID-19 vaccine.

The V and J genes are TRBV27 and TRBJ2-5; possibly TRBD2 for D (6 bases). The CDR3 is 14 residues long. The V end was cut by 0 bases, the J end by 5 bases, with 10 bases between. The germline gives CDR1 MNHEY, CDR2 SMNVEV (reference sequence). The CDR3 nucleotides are TGTGCCAGCAGTTTATCGGGGGGTGAGGAGACCCAGTACTTC. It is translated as CASSLSGGEETQYF.

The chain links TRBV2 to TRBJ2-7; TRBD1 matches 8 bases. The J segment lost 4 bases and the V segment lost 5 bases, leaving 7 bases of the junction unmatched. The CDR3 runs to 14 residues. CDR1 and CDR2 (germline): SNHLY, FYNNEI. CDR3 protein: CASSPDRGQYEQYF. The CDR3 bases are TGTGCCAGCAGTCCAGACAGGGGCCAATACGAGCAGTACTTC.

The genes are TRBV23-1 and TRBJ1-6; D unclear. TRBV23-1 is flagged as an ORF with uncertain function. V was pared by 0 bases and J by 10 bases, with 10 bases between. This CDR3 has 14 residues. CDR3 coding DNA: TGCGCCAGCAGTCAATCACGAGTGCGGTCACCCCTCCACTTT. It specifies CASSQSRVRSPLHF.

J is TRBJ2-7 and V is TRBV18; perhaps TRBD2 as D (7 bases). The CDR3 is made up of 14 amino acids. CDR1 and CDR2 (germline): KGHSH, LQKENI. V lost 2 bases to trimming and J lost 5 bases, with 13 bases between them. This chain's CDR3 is CASSPLSGGNEQYF. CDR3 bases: TGTGCCAGCTCACCATTGTCGGGGGGCAACGAGCAGTACTTC.

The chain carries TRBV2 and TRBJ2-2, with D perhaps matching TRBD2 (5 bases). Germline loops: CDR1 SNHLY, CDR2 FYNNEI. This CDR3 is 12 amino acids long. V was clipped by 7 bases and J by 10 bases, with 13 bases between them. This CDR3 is CASTRDLTELFF. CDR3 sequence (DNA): TGTGCCAGCACTCGGGATCTAACGGAGCTGTTTTTT.

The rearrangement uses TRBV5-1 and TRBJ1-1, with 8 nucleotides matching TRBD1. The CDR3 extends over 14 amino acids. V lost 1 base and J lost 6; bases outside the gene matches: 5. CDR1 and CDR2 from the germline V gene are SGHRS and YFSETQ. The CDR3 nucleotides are TGCGCCAGCAGCTTGCAGGACAGGGTCTCTGAAGCTTTCTTT. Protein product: CASSLQDRVSEAFF.

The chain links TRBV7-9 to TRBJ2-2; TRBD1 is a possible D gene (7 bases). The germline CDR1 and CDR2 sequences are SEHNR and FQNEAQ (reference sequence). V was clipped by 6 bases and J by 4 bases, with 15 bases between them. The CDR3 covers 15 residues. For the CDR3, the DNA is TGTGCCAGCAGGGTCGACAGGGACTTCACCGGGGAGCTGTTTTTT. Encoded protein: CASRVDRDFTGELFF. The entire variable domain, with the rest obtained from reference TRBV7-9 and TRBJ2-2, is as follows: DTGVSQNPRHKITKRGQNVTFRCDPISEHNRLYWYRQTLGQGPEFLTYFQNEAQLEKSRLLSDRFSAERPKGSFSTLEIQRTEQGDSAMYLCASRVDRDFTGELFFGEGSRLTVL.

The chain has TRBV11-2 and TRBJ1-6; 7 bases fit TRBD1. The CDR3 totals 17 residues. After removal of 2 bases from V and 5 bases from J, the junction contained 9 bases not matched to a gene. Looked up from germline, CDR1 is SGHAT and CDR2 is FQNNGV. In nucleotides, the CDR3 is TGTGCCAGCAGCTTATATTTCGGGACAGCCAATAATTCACCCCTCCACTTT. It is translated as CASSLYFGTANNSPLHF.

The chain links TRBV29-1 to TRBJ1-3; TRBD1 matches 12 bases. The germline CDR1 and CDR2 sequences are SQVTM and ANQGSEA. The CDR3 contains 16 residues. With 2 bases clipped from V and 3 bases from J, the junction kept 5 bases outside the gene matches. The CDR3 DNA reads TGCAGCGTTGAATCGGGACAGGGGGCTTTTGGAAACACCATATATTTT. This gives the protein CSVESGQGAFGNTIYF.

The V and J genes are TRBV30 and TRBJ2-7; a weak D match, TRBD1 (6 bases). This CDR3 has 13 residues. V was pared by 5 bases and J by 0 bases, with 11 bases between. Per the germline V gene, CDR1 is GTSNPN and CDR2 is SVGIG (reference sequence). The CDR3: CAWHRDISYEQYF. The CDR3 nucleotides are TGTGCCTGGCACCGGGACATCTCCTACGAGCAGTACTTC.

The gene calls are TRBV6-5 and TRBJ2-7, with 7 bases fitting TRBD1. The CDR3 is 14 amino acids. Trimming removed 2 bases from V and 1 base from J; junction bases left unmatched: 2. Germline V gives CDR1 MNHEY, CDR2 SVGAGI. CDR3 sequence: CASSYRGRSYEQYF. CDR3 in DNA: TGTGCCAGCAGTTACAGGGGGCGATCCTACGAGCAGTACTTC.

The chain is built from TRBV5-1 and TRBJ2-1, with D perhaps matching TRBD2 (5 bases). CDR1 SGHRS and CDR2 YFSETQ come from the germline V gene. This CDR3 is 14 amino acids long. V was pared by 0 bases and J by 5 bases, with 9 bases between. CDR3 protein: CASSLVGLNNEQFF. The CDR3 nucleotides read TGCGCCAGCAGCTTGGTAGGACTTAACAATGAGCAGTTCTTC. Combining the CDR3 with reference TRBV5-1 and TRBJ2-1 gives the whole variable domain KAGVTQTPRYLIKTRGQQVTLSCSPISGHRSVSWYQQTPGQGLQFLFEYFSETQRNKGNFPGRFSGRQFSNSRSEMNVSTLELGDSALYLCASSLVGLNNEQFFGPGTRLTVL.

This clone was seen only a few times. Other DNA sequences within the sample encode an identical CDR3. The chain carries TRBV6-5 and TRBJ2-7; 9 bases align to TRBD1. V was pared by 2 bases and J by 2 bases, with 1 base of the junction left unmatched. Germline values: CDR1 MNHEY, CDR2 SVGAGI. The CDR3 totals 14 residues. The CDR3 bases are TGTGCCAGCAGTTACGGACAGGGGACCTACGAGCAGTACTTC. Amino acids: CASSYGQGTYEQYF.

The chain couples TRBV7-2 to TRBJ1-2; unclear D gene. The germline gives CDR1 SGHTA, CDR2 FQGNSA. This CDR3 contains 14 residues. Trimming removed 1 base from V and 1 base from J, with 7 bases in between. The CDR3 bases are TGTGCCAGCAGCTTAGAGTGGGGTAACTATGGCTACACCTTC. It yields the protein CASSLEWGNYGYTF.